This TCR beta chain appears in the sequencing data of a study of glioma-infiltrating T cells after dendritic cell vaccination. Study at large: Dendritic cell vaccine was injected intradermally three times, biweekly.

Sequencing used immunoSEQ multiplex PCR; TCRdb keeps in-frame clones, though not all of them. The sample contains 75,000 to 100,000 clones, roughly 83% of which appear only once. Notes on the study in general: Estimated pretreatment TIL content predicted outcome after dendritic cell vaccination.

The CDR3 spans 15 residues. CDR1 is LNHDA, CDR2 SQIVND, per germline (reference sequence). The V end was cut by 1 base, the J end by 3 bases, with 10 bases between. As concerns this clone: Its antigen is not known.

The TCR comes from a human donor with glioblastoma. V and J are TRBV19 and TRBJ1-5, with D possibly matching TRBD1 (5 bases). The source material was blood, sampled before dendritic cell vaccination. CDR3 in DNA: TGTGCCAGTAGTATAGGGGGGGAGTTCAATCAGCCCCAGCATTTT. It codes for CASSIGGEFNQPQHF.